These T cell receptor beta chains were read from a single sample in a study of T-cell memory formation after mild COVID-19. Each CDR3 protein gets one entry after TCRdb re-called the 5' RACE reads with MiXCR. The sample has 30,000 to 35,000 distinct CDR3 sequences; 7% to 9.5% are singletons. Input material: PBMCs or a T cell subset sorted from them (not recorded which). The origin of the receptors is a man between 18 and 29 years old who had mild COVID-19 (a few samples of this study predate the infection). Cell type and time point are not known. Each CDR3 is given with its conserved first and last residue. Fields, in order: V gene, clone size, J gene, D gene, CDR3 DNA, CDR3 protein. The D gene is left open where the match is weak. Clone size is given for some rows only: seen once, a few or many times, or a class if the clone is expanded.

TRBV11-2	few	TRBJ1-1	-	TGTGCCAGCAGCTTACGACAGTTCGCTGAAGCTTTCTTT	CASSLRQFAEAFF
TRBV5-1	few	TRBJ2-5	TRBD2	TGCGCCAGCAGCTTGTTTCCGGGGGGGGAGACCCAGTACTTC	CASSLFPGGETQYF
TRBV5-8	many	TRBJ1-1	-	TGTGCCAGCAGCTTGATCCCGGGCACTGAAGCTTTCTTT	CASSLIPGTEAFF
TRBV11-2	many	TRBJ2-2	TRBD2	TGTGCCAGCAGCTTGGGACTAGCGGGGACCGGGGAGCTGTTTTTT	CASSLGLAGTGELFF
TRBV5-6	many	TRBJ2-1	-	TGTGCCAGCAACTCAGGGTTGCGGGCTGAGCAGTTCTTC	CASNSGLRAEQFF
TRBV20-1	many	TRBJ2-2	TRBD2	TGCAGTGCTAGACCCTCATTTAGCGGGAGGGAGCTGTTTTTT	CSARPSFSGRELFF
TRBV4-1	many	TRBJ2-3	-	TGCGCCAGCAGAGCCACCGGGGCAAGCACAGATACGCAGTATTTT	CASRATGASTDTQYF
TRBV7-2	many	TRBJ2-1	TRBD1	TGTGCCAGCAGGCTCGCCAGGGGGTCCAGTGAGCAGTTCTTC	CASRLARGSSEQFF
TRBV4-3	-	TRBJ2-6	-	TGCGCCAGCAGCCAAGATCTAGTACAGGGGAGGGCCGGGGCCAACGTCCTGACTTTC	CASSQDLVQGRAGANVLTF
TRBV5-5	many	TRBJ1-5	-	TGTGCCAGCAGCTTGTTCGGGGGCCGGTGGGAACAGCCCCAGCATTTT	CASSLFGGRWEQPQHF
TRBV7-2	many	TRBJ2-3	TRBD2	TGTGCCAGCAGTCGGGTAACCGGGACTAGCCCTTCAGATACGCAGTATTTT	CASSRVTGTSPSDTQYF
TRBV4-2	few	TRBJ1-5	-	TGTGCCAGCAGCCAAGATCTAGGCAGGGAAAATCAGCCCCAGCATTTT	CASSQDLGRENQPQHF
TRBV7-9	-	TRBJ1-1	TRBD1	TGTGCCAGCCCGGACTCAGGGGGCACTGAAGCTTTCTTT	CASPDSGGTEAFF
TRBV11-2	many	TRBJ2-2	TRBD1	TGTGCCAGCAGCCCGGGACAGGGAGTGACCGGGGAGCTGTTTTTT	CASSPGQGVTGELFF
TRBV6-5	many	TRBJ1-6	-	TGTGCCAGCAGCTTTCTTAATTCACCCCTCCACTTT	CASSFLNSPLHF
TRBV7-9	many	TRBJ1-2	-	TGTGCCAGCAGCTCCGGGCCTACACGCAGCTACACCTTC	CASSSGPTRSYTF
TRBV9	many	TRBJ1-2	TRBD1	TGTGCCAGCAGCGCCGGGACAGGGAATCTCTATGGCTACACCTTC	CASSAGTGNLYGYTF
TRBV20-1	many	TRBJ2-2	-	TGCAGTGCTAGAGTTGGTGCCGGGGAGCTGTTTTTT	CSARVGAGELFF
TRBV6-4	many	TRBJ2-1	TRBD2	TGTGCCAGCAGTGACTCCGCTGGCGGGGGAAACAATGAGCAGTTCTTC	CASSDSAGGGNNEQFF
TRBV7-8	many	TRBJ1-5	-	TGTGCCAGCAGCGCTAGGGAGGGCAATCAGCCCCAGCATTTT	CASSAREGNQPQHF
TRBV6-2/TRBV6-3	many	TRBJ2-4	-	TGTGCCAGCAGTCAGACACTAGCCAAAAACATTCAGTACTTC	CASSQTLAKNIQYF
TRBV7-9	many	TRBJ2-1	-	TGTGCCAGCAGCTTAAACCGGGACAATGAGCAGTTCTTC	CASSLNRDNEQFF
TRBV9	-	TRBJ2-7	TRBD2	TGTGCCAGCAGCACCGGGACTAGCGCCTACGAGCAGTACTTC	CASSTGTSAYEQYF
TRBV6-4	few	TRBJ2-6	-	TGTGCCAGCAGTGACGGACAGGGGGCCAACGTCCTGACTTTC	CASSDGQGANVLTF
TRBV7-3	many	TRBJ2-3	-	TGTGCCAGCAGCTCCGGACCCATAGATACGCAGTATTTT	CASSSGPIDTQYF
TRBV6-5	many	TRBJ2-3	-	TGTGCCAGCAGCCCATGGACTAGCACAGATACGCAGTATTTT	CASSPWTSTDTQYF
TRBV3-1	many	TRBJ2-3	-	TGTGCCAGCAGCCAAAGGGGCTCCTACACAGATACGCAGTATTTT	CASSQRGSYTDTQYF
TRBV7-3	many	TRBJ2-7	-	TGTGCCAGCAGCTTAACGCCGGGACGCAACTCCTACGAGCAGTACTTC	CASSLTPGRNSYEQYF
TRBV7-2	medium-sized	TRBJ2-3	TRBD2	TGTGCCAGCAGCCCGGGGGGGCCCCTCACAGATACGCAGTATTTT	CASSPGGPLTDTQYF
TRBV20-1	many	TRBJ1-5	-	TGCAGTGCTAGAGATCCCAATCAGCCCCAGCATTTT	CSARDPNQPQHF
TRBV5-1	many	TRBJ2-3	-	TGCGCCAGCAGCTTGGGGACTAACACAGATACGCAGTATTTT	CASSLGTNTDTQYF
TRBV4-3	many	TRBJ1-2	-	TGCGCCAGCAGCCAACTGGCAGCTTCCTATGGCTACACCTTC	CASSQLAASYGYTF